This note documents a single T cell receptor beta chain sequence. RNA transcripts served as the template for amplifying TCR beta CDR3 regions. The HTBI primer set served for first-round RT-PCR of the TCR CDR3. TCRdb re-called the multiplex PCR reads through MiXCR, storing one row per CDR3 protein. The table has hundreds of thousands of distinct CDR3 sequences, about 14% seen once. These data originate in a study of T cells in Graves' hyperthyroidism and ophthalmopathy. Ophthalmopathy patients had moderate-to-severe active disease, CAS ≥3, NOSPECS ≥4, and disease duration under 3 months. Diagnoses rested on clinical symptoms, serum thyroxine and TRAb, thyroid ultrasound and orbital computed tomography. With 2 bases removed from V and 3 bases from J, the gap between germline ends came to 11 bases. CDR3 size: 14 residues. Germline values: CDR1 MDHEN, CDR2 SYDVKM.

The receptor was isolated from a middle-aged woman with Graves' ophthalmopathy. The chain is built from TRBV28 and TRBJ2-7; no clear D gene. Material for sequencing was blood. In DNA, the CDR3 is TGTGCCAGCAGTTTAAAACAGCCCAACTACGAGCAGTACTTC. It translates to CASSLKQPNYEQYF.